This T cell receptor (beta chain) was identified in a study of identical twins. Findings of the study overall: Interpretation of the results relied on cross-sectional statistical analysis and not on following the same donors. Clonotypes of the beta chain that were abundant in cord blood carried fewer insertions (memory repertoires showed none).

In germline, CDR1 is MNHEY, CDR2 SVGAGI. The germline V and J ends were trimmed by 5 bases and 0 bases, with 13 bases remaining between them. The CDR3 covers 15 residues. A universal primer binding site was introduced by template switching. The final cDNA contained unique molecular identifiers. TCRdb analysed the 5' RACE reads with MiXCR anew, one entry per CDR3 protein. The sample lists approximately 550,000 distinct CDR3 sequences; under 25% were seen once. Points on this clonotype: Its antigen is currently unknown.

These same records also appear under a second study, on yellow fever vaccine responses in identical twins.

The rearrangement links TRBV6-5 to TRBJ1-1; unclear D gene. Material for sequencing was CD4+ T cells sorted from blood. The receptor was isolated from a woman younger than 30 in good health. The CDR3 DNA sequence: TGTGCCAGCAGTAACAGACACCTAATGAACACTGAAGCTTTCTTT. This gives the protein CASSNRHLMNTEAFF.